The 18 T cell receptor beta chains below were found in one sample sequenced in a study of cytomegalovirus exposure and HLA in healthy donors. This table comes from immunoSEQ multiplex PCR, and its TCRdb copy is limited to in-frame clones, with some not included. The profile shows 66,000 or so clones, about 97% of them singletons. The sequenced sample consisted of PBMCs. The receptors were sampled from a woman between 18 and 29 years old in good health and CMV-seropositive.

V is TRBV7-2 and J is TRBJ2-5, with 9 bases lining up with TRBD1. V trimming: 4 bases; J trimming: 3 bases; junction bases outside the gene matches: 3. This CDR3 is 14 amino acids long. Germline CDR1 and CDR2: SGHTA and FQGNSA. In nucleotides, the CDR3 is TGTGCCAGCAGCTACGACAGGGGGAAAGAGACCCAGTACTTC. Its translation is CASSYDRGKETQYF.

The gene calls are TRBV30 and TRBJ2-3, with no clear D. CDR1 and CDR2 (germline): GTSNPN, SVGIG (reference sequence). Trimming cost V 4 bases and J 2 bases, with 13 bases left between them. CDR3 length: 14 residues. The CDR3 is CAWIGQYVTDTQYF. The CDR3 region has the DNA TGTGCCTGGATTGGCCAGTATGTCACAGATACGCAGTATTTT. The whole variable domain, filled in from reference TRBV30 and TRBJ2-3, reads SQTIHQWPATLVQPVGSPLSLECTVEGTSNPNLYWYRQAAGRGLQLLFYSVGIGQISSEVPQNLSASRPQDRQFILSSKKLLLSDSGFYLCAWIGQYVTDTQYFGPGTRLTVL.

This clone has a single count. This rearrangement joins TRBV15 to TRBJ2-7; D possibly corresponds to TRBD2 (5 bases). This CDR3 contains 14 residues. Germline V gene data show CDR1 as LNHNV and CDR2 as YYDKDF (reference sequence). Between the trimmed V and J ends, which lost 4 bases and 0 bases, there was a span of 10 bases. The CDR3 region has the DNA TGTGCCACCAGCAAGGACTCCTCCTCCTACGAGCAGTACTTC. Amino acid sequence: CATSKDSSSYEQYF.

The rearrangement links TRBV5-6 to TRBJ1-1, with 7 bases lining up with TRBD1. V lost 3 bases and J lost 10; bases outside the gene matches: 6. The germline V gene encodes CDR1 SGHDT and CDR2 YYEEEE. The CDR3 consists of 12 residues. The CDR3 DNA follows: TGTGCCAGCAGCTCAGGGGGATTGGGAGCTTTCTTT. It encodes CASSSGGLGAFF.

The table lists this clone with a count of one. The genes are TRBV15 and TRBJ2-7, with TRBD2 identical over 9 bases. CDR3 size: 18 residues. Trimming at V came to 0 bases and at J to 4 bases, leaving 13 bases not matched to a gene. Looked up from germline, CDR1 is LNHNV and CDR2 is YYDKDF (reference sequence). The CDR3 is CATSRDRASGNGGYEQYF. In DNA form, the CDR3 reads TGTGCCACCAGCAGAGATCGTGCTAGCGGGAATGGGGGATACGAGCAGTACTTC.

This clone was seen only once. The CDR3: CASSTGTGGISYNEQFF. DNA for the CDR3: TGTGCCAGTAGTACTGGGACGGGGGGTATTTCCTACAATGAGCAGTTCTTC. This rearrangement joins TRBV19 to TRBJ2-1; 7 bases map to TRBD2. V lost 4 bases and J lost 1; bases outside the gene matches: 10. CDR3 length equals 17 residues. CDR1 and CDR2 (germline): LNHDA, SQIVND (reference sequence).

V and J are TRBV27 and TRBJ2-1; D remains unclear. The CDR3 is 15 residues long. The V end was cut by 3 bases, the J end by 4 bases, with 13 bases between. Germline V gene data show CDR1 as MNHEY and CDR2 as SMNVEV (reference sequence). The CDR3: CASSFPPLEYNEQFF. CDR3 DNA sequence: TGTGCCAGCAGTTTCCCCCCCTTGGAGTACAATGAGCAGTTCTTC.

DNA of the CDR3: TGTGCCAGCGGAGGACTAGCGGGACCTCATGAGAACACCGGGGAGCTGTTTTTT. It specifies CASGGLAGPHENTGELFF. V gene TRBV27 combines with J gene TRBJ2-2; 12 bases align to TRBD2. The CDR3 is made up of 18 amino acids. CDR1 is MNHEY, CDR2 SMNVEV, per germline (reference sequence). The junction had 11 bases not matched to a gene; V was cut back by 8 bases and J by 1 base.

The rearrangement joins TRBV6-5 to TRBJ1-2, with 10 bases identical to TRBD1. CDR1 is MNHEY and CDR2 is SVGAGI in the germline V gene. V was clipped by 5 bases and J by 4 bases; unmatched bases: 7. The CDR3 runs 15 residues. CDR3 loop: CASSTGQGLGYGYTF. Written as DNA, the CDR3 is TGTGCCAGCAGTACGGGACAGGGGCTGGGCTATGGCTACACCTTC.

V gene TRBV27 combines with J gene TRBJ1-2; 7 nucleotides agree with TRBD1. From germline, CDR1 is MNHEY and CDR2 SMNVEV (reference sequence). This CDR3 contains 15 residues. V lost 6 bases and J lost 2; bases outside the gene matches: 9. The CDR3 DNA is TGTGCCAGCAGCCCGACAGGGTCTTTGAACTATGGCTACACCTTC. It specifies CASSPTGSLNYGYTF.

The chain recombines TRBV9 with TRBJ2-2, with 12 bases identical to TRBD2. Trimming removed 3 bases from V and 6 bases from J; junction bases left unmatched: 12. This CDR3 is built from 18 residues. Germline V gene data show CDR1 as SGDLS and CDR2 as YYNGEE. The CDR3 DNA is TGTGCCAGCAGCGCCAAAGCAAGCACTAGCGGGAGGCCCGGGGAGCTGTTTTTT. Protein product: CASSAKASTSGRPGELFF.

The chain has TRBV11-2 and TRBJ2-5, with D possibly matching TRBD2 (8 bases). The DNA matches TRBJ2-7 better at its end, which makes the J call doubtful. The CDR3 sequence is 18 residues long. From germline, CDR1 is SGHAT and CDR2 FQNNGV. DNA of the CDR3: TGTGCCAGCAGCTTAACCTTTCCGGGAGGGGGCGCATCCTACGAGCAGTACTTC. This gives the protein CASSLTFPGGGASYEQYF.

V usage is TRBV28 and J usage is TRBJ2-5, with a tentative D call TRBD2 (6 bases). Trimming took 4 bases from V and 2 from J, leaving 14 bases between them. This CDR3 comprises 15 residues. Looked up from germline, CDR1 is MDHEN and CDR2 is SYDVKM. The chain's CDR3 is CASSSPGLGQETQYF. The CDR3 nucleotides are TGTGCCAGCAGTTCTCCGGGACTGGGACAAGAGACCCAGTACTTC.

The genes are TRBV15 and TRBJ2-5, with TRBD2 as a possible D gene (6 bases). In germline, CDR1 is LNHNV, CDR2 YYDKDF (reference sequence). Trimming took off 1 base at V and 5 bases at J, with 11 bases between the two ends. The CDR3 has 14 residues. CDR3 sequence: CATSRAGGGETQYF. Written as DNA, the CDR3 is TGTGCCACCAGCAGAGCAGGAGGAGGGGAGACCCAGTACTTC.

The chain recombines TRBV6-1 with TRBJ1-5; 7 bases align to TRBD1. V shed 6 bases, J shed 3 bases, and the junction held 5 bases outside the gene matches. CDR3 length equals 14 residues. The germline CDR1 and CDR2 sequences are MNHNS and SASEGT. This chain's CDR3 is CASRTGSLNQPQHF. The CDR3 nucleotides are TGTGCCAGCAGGACAGGGTCCCTCAATCAGCCCCAGCATTTT.

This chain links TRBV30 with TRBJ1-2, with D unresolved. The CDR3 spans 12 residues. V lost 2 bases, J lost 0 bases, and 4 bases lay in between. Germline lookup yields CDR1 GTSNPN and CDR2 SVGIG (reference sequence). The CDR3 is CAWSSANYGYTF. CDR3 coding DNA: TGTGCCTGGAGTTCAGCTAACTATGGCTACACCTTC.

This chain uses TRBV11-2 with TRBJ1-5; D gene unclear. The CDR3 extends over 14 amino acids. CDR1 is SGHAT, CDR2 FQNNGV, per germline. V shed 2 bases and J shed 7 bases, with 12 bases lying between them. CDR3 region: CASSLLAGFQPQHF. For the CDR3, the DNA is TGTGCCAGCAGCTTACTTGCCGGGTTCCAGCCCCAGCATTTT.

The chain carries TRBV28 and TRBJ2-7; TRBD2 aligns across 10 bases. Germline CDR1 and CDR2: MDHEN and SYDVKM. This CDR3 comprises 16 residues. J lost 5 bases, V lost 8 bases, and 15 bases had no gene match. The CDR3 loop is CASLHSPSGRGDEQYF. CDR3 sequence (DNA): TGTGCCAGCTTGCACTCACCTAGCGGGAGAGGCGACGAGCAGTACTTC.